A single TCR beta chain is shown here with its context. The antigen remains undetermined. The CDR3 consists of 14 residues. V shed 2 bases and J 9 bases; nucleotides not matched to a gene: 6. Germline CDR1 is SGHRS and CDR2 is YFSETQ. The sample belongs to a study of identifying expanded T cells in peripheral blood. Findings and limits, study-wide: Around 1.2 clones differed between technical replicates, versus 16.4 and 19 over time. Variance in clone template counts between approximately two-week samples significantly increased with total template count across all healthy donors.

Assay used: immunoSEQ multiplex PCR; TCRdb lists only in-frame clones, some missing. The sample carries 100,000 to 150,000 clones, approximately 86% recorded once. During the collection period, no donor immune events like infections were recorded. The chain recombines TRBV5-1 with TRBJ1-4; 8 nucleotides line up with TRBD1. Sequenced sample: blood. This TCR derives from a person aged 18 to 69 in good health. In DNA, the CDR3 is TGCGCCAGCAGCTTAGACAGGGGAGAGAAAAAACTGTTTTTT. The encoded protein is CASSLDRGEKKLFF.